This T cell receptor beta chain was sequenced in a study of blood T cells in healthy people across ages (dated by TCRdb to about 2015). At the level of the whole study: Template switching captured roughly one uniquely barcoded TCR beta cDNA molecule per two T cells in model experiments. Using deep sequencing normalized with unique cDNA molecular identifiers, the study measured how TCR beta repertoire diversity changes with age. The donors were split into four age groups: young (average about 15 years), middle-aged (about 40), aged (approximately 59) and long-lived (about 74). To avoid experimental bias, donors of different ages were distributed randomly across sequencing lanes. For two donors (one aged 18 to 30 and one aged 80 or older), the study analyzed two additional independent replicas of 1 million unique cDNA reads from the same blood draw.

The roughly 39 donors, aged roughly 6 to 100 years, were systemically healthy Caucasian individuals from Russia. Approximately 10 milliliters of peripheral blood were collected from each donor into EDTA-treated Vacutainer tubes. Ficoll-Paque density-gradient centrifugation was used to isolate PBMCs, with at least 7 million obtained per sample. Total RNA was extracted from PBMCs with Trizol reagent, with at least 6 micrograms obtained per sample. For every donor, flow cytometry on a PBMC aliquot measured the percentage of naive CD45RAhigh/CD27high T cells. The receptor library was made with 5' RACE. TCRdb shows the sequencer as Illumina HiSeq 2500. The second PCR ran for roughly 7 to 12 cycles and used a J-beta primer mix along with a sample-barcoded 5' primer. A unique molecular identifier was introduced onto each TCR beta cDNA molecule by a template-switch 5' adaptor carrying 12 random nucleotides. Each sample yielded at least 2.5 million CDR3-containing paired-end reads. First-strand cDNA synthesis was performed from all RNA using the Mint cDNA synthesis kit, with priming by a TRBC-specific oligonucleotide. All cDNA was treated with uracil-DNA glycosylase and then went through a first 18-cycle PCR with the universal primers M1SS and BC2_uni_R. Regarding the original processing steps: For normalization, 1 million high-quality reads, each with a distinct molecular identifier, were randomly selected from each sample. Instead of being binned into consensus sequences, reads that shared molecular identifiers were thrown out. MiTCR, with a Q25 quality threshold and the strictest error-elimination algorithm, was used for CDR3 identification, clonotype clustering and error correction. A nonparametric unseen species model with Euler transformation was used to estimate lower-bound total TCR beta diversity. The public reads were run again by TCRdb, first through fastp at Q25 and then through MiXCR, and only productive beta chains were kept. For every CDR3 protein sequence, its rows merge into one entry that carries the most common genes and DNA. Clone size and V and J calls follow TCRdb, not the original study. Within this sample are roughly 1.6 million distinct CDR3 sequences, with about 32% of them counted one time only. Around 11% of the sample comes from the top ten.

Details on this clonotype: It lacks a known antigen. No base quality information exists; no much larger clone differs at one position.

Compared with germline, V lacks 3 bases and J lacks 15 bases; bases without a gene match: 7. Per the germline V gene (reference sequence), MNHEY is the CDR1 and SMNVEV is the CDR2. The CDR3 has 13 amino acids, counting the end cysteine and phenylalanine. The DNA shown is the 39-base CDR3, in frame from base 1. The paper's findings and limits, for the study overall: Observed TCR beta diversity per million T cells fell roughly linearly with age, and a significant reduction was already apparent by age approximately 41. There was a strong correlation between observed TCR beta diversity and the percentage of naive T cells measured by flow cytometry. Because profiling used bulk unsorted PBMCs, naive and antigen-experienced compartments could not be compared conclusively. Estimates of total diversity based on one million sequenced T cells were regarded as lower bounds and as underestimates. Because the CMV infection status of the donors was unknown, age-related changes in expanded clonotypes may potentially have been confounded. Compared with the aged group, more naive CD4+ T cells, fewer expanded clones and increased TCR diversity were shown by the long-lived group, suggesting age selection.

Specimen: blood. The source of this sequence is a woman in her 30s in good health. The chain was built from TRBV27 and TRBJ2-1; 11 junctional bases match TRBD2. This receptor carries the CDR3 CASSFGLAGNRFF. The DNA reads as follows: TGTGCCAGCAGTTTCGGACTAGCGGGCAATCGGTTCTTC.